This T cell receptor beta chain comes out of a study of T-cell reconstitution after alpha-beta-depleted transplantation in children. Regarding the study as a whole: High day-60 TCRbeta diversity in some patients came from surviving recipient T cells and thymic progenitors. T-cell counts and diversity at one year post-transplant came mainly from newly produced T cells. Several hundred expanded graft clones reportedly gave rise to the alpha-beta T cells present about two months after transplant.

Library preparation (for TCRbeta) was performed with unique molecular identifiers. Each CDR3 protein gets one entry after TCRdb re-called the PCR reads with MiXCR. In the table there are approximately 630,000 distinct CDR3 sequences, 10% to 15% of which are singletons. This clonotype showed up many times. Its antigen remains unidentified. Trimming at V came to 5 bases and at J to 0 bases, leaving 9 bases not matched to a gene. Germline CDR1 and CDR2: SGHAT and FQNNGV. CDR3 size: 18 residues. J is TRBJ2-1 and V is TRBV11-2; TRBD2 matches 11 bases. Source: PBMCs, taken before TCRalphabeta/CD19-depleted stem cell transplant. The receptor's source is a girl aged 2-10 years with congenital amegakaryocytic thrombocytopenia, due to receive a stem cell transplant. CDR3 residues: CASSRPSGRSLSYNEQFF. In nucleotides, the CDR3 is TGTGCCAGCAGCCGACCTAGCGGGAGGTCCCTCTCCTACAATGAGCAGTTCTTC. Full variable domain (missing parts from reference TRBV11-2 and TRBJ2-1): EAGVAQSPRYKIIEKRQSVAFWCNPISGHATLYWYQQILGQGPKLLIQFQNNGVVDDSQLPKDRFSAERLKGVDSTLKIQPAKLEDSAVYLCASSRPSGRSLSYNEQFFGPGTRLTVL.